A single T cell receptor (beta chain) is shown here with its context. CDR1 is MNHNY and CDR2 is SVGAGI in the germline V gene (reference sequence). This CDR3 region has 15 residues. V shed 4 bases and J 0 bases; nucleotides not matched to a gene: 5. The entry originates in a study of blood T cell repertoires in COVID-19. Whole-study context: Both acute and convalescent COVID-19 samples were obtained from the United States, Italy and Spain. T cells, B-cell-depleted T cells, or PBMCs supplied cDNA or gDNA.

Clinical histories supplied by participants themselves formed the basis of cohort assignment. Original processing methods: It was from reference gene primer amplification that nucleated cell counts were estimated. Data came from immunoSEQ multiplex PCR; TCRdb stores just in-frame clones and leaves some out. The DNA gave D and trimming, while V, J and clone size come from that table. Of around 220,000 clones listed, almost 90% are singletons. This rearrangement joins TRBV6-6 to TRBJ1-2, with 7 bases aligning to TRBD1. The sample taken for sequencing was PBMCs or T cells enriched from blood (not recorded which). This sequence originates from a woman between 50 and 59 years old with acute COVID-19. The CDR3 sequence is CASSSDRLANYGYTF. DNA of the CDR3: TGTGCCAGCAGTTCGGACAGGCTCGCTAACTATGGCTACACCTTC.